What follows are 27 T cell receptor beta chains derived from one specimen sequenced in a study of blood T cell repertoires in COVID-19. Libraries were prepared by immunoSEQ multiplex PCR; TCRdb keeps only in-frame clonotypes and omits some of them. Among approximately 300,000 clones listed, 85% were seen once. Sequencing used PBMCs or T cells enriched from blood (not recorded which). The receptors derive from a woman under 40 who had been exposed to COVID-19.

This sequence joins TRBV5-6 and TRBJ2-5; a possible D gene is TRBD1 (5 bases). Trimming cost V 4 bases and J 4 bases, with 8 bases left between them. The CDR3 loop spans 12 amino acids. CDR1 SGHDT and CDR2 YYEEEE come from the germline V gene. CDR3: CASSIRVETQYF. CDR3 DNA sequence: TGTGCCAGCAGCATCAGGGTAGAGACCCAGTACTTC.

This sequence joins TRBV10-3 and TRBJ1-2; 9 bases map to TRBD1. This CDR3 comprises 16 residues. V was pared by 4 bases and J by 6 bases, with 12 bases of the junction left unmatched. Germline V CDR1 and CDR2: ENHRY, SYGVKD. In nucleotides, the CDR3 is TGTGCCATCAGTGCTCCCCGGGGACAGGGTCAGAATGGCTACACCTTC. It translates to CAISAPRGQGQNGYTF.

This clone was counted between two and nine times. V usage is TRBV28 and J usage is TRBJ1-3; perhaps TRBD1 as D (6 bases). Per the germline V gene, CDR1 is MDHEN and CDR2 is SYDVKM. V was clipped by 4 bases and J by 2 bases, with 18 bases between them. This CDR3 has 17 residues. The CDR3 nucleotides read TGTGCCAGCAGTTCATCCTTACAGGGTGGAACTGGAAACACCATATATTTT. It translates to CASSSSLQGGTGNTIYF.

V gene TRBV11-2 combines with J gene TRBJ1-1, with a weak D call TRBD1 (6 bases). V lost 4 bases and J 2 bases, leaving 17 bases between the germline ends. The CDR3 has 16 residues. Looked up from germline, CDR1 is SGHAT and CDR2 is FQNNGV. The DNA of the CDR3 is TGTGCCAGCAGCTCCTCCGGGACAAATTATAACACTGAAGCTTTCTTT. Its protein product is CASSSSGTNYNTEAFF. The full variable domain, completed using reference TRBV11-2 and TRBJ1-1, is EAGVAQSPRYKIIEKRQSVAFWCNPISGHATLYWYQQILGQGPKLLIQFQNNGVVDDSQLPKDRFSAERLKGVDSTLKIQPAKLEDSAVYLCASSSSGTNYNTEAFFGQGTRLTVV.

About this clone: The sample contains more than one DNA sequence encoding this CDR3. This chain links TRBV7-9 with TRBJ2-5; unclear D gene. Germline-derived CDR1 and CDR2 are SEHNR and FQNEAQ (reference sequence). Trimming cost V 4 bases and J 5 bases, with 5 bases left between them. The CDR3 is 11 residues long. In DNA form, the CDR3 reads TGTGCCAGCAGCTCCCGGGAGACCCAGTACTTC. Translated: CASSSRETQYF.

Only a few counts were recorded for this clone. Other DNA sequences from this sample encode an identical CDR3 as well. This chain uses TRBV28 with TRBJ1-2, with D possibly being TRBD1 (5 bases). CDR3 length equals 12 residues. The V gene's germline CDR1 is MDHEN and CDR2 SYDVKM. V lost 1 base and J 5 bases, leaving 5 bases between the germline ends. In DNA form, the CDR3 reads TGTGCCAGCAGTTTATCAGGGTATGGCTACACCTTC. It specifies CASSLSGYGYTF.

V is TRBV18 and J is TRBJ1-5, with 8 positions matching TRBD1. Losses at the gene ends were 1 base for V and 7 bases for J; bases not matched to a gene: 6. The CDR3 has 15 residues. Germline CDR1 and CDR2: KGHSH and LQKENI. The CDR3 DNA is TGTGCCAGCTCACCACAAGGAGCAGGGGGCCAGCCCCAGCATTTT. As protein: CASSPQGAGGQPQHF.

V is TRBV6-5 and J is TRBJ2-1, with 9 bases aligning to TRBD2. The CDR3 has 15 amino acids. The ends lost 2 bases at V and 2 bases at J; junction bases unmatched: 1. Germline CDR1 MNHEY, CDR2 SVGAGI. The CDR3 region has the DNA TGTGCCAGCAGTTACGCGGGGGGGCCCTACAATGAGCAGTTCTTC. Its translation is CASSYAGGPYNEQFF.

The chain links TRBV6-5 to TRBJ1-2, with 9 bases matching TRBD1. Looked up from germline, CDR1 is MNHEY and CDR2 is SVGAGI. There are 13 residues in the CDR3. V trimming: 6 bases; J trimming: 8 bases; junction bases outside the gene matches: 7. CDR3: CASSSGQGVGYTF. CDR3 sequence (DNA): TGTGCCAGCAGCTCGGGACAGGGAGTAGGCTACACCTTC.

CDR3 bases: TGTGCCAGCAGCCCCCGGACTAGCTCGTACGAGCAGTACTTC. Its translation is CASSPRTSSYEQYF. This chain links TRBV7-2 with TRBJ2-7; TRBD2 matches 8 bases. The germline gives CDR1 SGHTA, CDR2 FQGNSA. CDR3 length: 14 residues. With 5 bases clipped from V and 4 bases from J, the junction kept 7 bases outside the gene matches.

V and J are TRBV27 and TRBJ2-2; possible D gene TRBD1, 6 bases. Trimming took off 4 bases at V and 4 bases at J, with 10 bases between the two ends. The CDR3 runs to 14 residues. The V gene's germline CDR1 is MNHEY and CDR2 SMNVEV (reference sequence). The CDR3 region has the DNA TGTGCCAGCAGTTCAGGGACAAGCACCGGGGAGCTGTTTTTT. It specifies CASSSGTSTGELFF.

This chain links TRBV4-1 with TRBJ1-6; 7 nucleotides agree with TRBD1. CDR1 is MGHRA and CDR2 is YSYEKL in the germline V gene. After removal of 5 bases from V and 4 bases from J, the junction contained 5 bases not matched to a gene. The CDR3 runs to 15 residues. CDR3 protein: CASSIRTGYNSPLHF. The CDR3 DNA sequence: TGCGCCAGCAGCATCCGGACAGGATATAATTCACCCCTCCACTTT.

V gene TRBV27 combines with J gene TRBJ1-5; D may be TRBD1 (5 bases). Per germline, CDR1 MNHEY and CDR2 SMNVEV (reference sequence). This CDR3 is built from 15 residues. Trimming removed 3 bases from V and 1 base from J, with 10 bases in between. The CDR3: CASSLFQGSNQPQHF. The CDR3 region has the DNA TGTGCCAGCAGTTTGTTTCAGGGAAGCAATCAGCCCCAGCATTTT.

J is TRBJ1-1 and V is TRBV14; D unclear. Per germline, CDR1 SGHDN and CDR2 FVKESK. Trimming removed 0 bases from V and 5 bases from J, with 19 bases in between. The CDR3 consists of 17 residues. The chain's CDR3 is CASSQDWSTTWRTEAFF. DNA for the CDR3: TGTGCCAGCAGCCAAGATTGGAGCACAACTTGGAGGACTGAAGCTTTCTTT.

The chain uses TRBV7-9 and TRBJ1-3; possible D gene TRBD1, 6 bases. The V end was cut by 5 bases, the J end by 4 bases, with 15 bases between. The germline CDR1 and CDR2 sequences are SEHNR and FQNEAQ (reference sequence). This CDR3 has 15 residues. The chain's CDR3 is CASSDSTGSGNTIYF. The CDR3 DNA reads TGTGCCAGCAGCGATAGTACAGGGTCCGGAAACACCATATATTTT.

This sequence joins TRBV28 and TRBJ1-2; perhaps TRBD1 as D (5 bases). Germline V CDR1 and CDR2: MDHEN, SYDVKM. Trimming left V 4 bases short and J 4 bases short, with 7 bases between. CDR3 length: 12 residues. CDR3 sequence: CASSSDSYGYTF. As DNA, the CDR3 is TGTGCCAGCAGTTCAGACAGCTATGGCTACACCTTC.

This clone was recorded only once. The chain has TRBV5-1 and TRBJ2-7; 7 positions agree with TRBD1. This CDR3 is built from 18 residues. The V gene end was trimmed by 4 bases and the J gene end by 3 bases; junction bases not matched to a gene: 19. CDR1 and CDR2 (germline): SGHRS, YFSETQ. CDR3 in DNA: TGCGCCAGCAGCCGCAATGACAGGGACCGAGAGCGGTACTACGAGCAGTACTTC. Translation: CASSRNDRDRERYYEQYF.

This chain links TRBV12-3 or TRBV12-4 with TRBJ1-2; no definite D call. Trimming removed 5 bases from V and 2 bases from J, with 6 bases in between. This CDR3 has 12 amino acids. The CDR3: CASSAANYGYTF. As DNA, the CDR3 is TGTGCCAGCAGTGCGGCCAACTATGGCTACACCTTC.

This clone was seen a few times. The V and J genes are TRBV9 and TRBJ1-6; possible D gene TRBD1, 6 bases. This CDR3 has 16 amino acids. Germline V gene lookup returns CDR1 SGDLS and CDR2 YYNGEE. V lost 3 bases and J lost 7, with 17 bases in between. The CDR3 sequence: CASSAPPGVGNSPLHF. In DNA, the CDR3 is TGTGCCAGCAGCGCCCCCCCAGGGGTTGGGAATTCACCCCTCCACTTT.

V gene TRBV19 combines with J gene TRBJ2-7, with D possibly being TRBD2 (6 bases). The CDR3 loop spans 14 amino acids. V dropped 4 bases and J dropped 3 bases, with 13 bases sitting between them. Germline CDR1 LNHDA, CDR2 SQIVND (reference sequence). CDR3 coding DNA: TGTGCCAGTAGTAGCCGGGACGGGGGCTACGAGCAGTACTTC. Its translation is CASSSRDGGYEQYF.

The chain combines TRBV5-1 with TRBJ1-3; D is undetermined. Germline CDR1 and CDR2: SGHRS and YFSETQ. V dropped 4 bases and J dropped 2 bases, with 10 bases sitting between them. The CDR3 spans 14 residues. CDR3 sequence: CASSPSGAGNTIYF. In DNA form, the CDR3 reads TGCGCCAGCAGCCCCAGTGGAGCTGGAAACACCATATATTTT.

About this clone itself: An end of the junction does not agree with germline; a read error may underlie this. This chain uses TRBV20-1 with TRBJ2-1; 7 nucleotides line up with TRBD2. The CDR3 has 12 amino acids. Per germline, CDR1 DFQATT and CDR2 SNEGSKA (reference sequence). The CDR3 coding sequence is TGCAGTGCTAGTGCCGTGGGGACTACCAAGATCTTC. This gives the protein CSASAVGTTKIF.

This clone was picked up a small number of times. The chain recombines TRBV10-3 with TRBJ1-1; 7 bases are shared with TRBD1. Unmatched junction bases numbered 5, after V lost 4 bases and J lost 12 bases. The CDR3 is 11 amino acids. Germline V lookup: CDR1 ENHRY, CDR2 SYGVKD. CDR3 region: CAISAQGETFF. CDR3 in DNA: TGTGCCATCAGTGCCCAGGGGGAAACTTTCTTT.

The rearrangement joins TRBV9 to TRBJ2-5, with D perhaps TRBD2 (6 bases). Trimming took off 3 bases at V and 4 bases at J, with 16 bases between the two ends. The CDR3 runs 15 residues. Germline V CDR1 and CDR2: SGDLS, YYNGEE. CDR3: CASSASPSAGETQYF. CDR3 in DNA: TGTGCCAGCAGCGCCTCGCCTAGCGCTGGAGAGACCCAGTACTTC.

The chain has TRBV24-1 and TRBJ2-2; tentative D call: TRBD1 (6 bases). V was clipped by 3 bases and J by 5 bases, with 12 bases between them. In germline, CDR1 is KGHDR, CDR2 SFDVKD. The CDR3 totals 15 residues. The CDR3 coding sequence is TGTGCCACCAGTGATACAGGGAGTTGGACCGGGGAGCTGTTTTTT. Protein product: CATSDTGSWTGELFF.

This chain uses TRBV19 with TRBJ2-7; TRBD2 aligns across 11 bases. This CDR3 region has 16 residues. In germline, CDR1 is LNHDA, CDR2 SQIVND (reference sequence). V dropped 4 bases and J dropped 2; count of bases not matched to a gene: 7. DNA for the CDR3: TGTGCCAGTAGTACCACTAGCGGGAGAGCGGCCTACGAGCAGTACTTC. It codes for CASSTTSGRAAYEQYF.

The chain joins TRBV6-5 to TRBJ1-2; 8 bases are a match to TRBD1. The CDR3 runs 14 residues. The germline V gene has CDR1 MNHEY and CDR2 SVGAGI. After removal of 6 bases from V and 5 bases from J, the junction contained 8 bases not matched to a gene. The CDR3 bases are TGTGCCAGCAGAACGACAGGGGTTCGTTATGGCTACACCTTC. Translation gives CASRTTGVRYGYTF.